Presented here are 18 T cell receptor beta chains from one specimen sequenced in a study of post-analysis software for immune sequencing data. Regarding the study as a whole: About 5 TRBV segments were significantly more frequent in patients than in controls. TRBV5-6, TRBV5-1 and TRBV20-1 were among these segments.

Every TCR beta cDNA library bore unique molecular identifiers. TCRdb itself ran the PCR reads through MiXCR, one entry per CDR3 protein. The sample lists hundreds of thousands of distinct CDR3 sequences; roughly 50% were seen once. Their specific antigens are unknown. Sequencing used blood. Source of these receptors: a girl aged 5 to 17 with multiple sclerosis.

The chain joins TRBV10-1 to TRBJ2-3; TRBD2 matches at 8 bases. CDR1 and CDR2 (germline): WNHNN, SYGVQD (reference sequence). The CDR3 extends over 14 amino acids. Trimming removed 6 bases from V and 6 bases from J; junction bases left unmatched: 8. Here the CDR3 reads CASSPSGRADTQYF. Written as DNA, the CDR3 is TGCGCCAGCAGCCCCAGCGGGAGAGCGGATACGCAGTATTTT.

The chain recombines TRBV12-3 or TRBV12-4 with TRBJ2-3; D is unclear. The CDR3 is 14 residues long. With 7 bases removed from V and 4 bases from J, the gap between germline ends came to 15 bases. CDR3 sequence: CASIVSGVADTQYF. The CDR3 DNA follows: TGTGCCAGCATCGTTAGTGGGGTAGCAGATACGCAGTATTTT.

This clonotype was detected only a few times. V gene TRBV5-1 combines with J gene TRBJ2-2; 10 bases fit TRBD2. The CDR3 is 17 residues long. After removal of 2 bases from V and 3 bases from J, the junction contained 7 bases not matched to a gene. Germline V gene sequence: CDR1 SGHRS, CDR2 YFSETQ. In nucleotides, the CDR3 is TGCGCCAGCAGCTTTGCCCTAGCGGGGGAGTACACCGGGGAGCTGTTTTTT. This codes for CASSFALAGEYTGELFF.

V and J are TRBV4-1 and TRBJ2-1; 9 bases line up with TRBD2. Unmatched junction bases numbered 5, after V lost 1 base and J lost 7 bases. The CDR3 spans 15 residues. The germline gives CDR1 MGHRA, CDR2 YSYEKL. CDR3 sequence: CASSQASGAINEQFF. CDR3 in DNA: TGCGCCAGCAGCCAAGCTAGCGGGGCGATTAATGAGCAGTTCTTC.

V gene TRBV20-1 combines with J gene TRBJ2-7; weak D call: TRBD2 (5 bases). The germline V gene encodes CDR1 DFQATT and CDR2 SNEGSKA (reference sequence). Trimming left V 3 bases short and J 3 bases short, with 6 bases between. CDR3 size: 11 residues. The CDR3, as DNA: TGCAGTGCTAGGACTAACTACGAGCAGTACTTC. This translates into CSARTNYEQYF.

J is TRBJ2-7 and V is TRBV21-1; the D call in the table, TRBD1, was not verified against the DNA. TRBV21-1 is marked as a pseudogene. The CDR3 contains 16 residues. The CDR3 spells CASPLMKIRGFYEQYF. In nucleotides, the CDR3 is TGTGCCAGCCCCCTGATGAAAATTCGTGGCTTCTACGAGCAGTACTTC.

The V gene is TRBV20-1, the J gene TRBJ2-3; D uncertain. The CDR3 is made up of 12 amino acids. Looked up from germline, CDR1 is DFQATT and CDR2 is SNEGSKA (reference sequence). Trimming stripped 7 bases from V and 5 bases from J, with 13 bases between. CDR3 DNA sequence: TGCAGTGTGCCAGCAACCGTAGATACGCAGTATTTT. This encodes CSVPATVDTQYF.

V gene TRBV3-1 combines with J gene TRBJ2-4, with D hard to call. TRBJ2-7 matches the DNA end more closely, so the J call is doubtful. The CDR3 spans 13 residues. Looked up from germline, CDR1 is LGHDT and CDR2 is YNNKEL (reference sequence). The CDR3 DNA is TGTGCCAGCAGCCCCAATTTCCCAGGCGAGCAGTACTTC. It encodes CASSPNFPGEQYF.

The chain joins TRBV6-5 to TRBJ2-1; 7 bases agree with TRBD1. With V trimmed by 6 bases and J by 1 base, 6 bases remained unmatched. The CDR3 runs 15 residues. Germline V gives CDR1 MNHEY, CDR2 SVGAGI. This CDR3 reads CASSIRDRSYNEQFF. The DNA of the CDR3 is TGTGCCAGCAGCATCCGGGACAGATCCTACAATGAGCAGTTCTTC.

This clonotype was found once. The rearrangement uses TRBV7-9 and TRBJ1-2, with a weak D call TRBD1 (5 bases). From germline, CDR1 is SEHNR and CDR2 FQNEAQ (reference sequence). This CDR3 region has 15 residues. With 4 bases removed from V and 6 bases from J, the gap between germline ends came to 18 bases. CDR3 residues: CASSYPQDGADGYTF. For the CDR3, the DNA is TGTGCCAGCAGCTATCCTCAGGATGGGGCGGATGGCTACACCTTC.

Only one count was recorded for this clonotype. The chain employs TRBV3-1 and TRBJ1-5, with D unclear. Germline loops: CDR1 LGHDT, CDR2 YNNKEL (reference sequence). This CDR3 region has 15 residues. Deletions cut 0 bases from V and 3 bases from J, with 9 bases between. DNA for the CDR3: TGTGCCAGCAGCCAAGATGGCAGACTCAATCAGCCCCAGCATTTT. Translation: CASSQDGRLNQPQHF.

The chain couples TRBV12-5 to TRBJ1-5; D perhaps matches TRBD1 (6 bases). The CDR3 runs to 15 residues. V was trimmed by 6 bases and J by 0 bases, leaving 12 bases between them. Looked up from germline, CDR1 is LGHNT and CDR2 is FRNRAP. In DNA form, the CDR3 reads TGTGCTAGTGGCCCCCGGGACATTAGCAATCAGCCCCAGCATTTT. Translating it yields CASGPRDISNQPQHF.

This clonotype was picked up a small number of times. The V and J genes are TRBV15 and TRBJ2-1, with a tentative D call TRBD2 (5 bases). Trimming left V 3 bases short and J 9 bases short, with 15 bases between. Germline CDR1 LNHNV, CDR2 YYDKDF (reference sequence). This CDR3 has 14 amino acids. The chain's CDR3 is CATSSLAKLPEQFF. CDR3 in DNA: TGTGCCACCAGCAGCCTAGCAAAGTTACCTGAGCAGTTCTTC.

This chain joins TRBV20-1 and TRBJ2-4; D is possibly TRBD1 (5 bases). Between the trimmed V and J ends, which lost 0 bases and 1 base, there was a span of 13 bases. Germline assignment: CDR1 DFQATT and CDR2 SNEGSKA (reference sequence). This CDR3 region has 16 residues. CDR3 sequence reads: CSARDYMGLAKNIQYF. In DNA form, the CDR3 reads TGCAGTGCTAGAGATTATATGGGGCTCGCCAAAAACATTCAGTACTTC.

V gene TRBV12-3 or TRBV12-4 combines with J gene TRBJ2-1, with 8 bases matching TRBD1. This CDR3 is 13 amino acids long. With V trimmed by 5 bases and J by 16 bases, 13 bases remained unmatched. The CDR3 DNA reads as TGTGCCAGCAGTCCTGGACAGGGAAGGGGATTATTCTTC. Protein: CASSPGQGRGLFF.

The genes are TRBV10-3 and TRBJ2-5, with D perhaps TRBD1 (6 bases). V was trimmed by 6 bases and J by 2 bases, leaving 13 bases between them. CDR1 ENHRY and CDR2 SYGVKD come from the germline V gene. The CDR3 runs to 14 residues. The CDR3 spells CAIRGSGEQETQYF. Written as DNA, the CDR3 is TGTGCCATCAGGGGGTCAGGGGAGCAAGAGACCCAGTACTTC.

This clonotype has a handful of counts. The gene calls are TRBV29-1 and TRBJ2-1; tentative D call: TRBD2 (6 bases). V was pared by 3 bases and J by 3 bases, with 15 bases between. CDR1 is SQVTM, CDR2 ANQGSEA, per germline. The CDR3 covers 15 residues. CDR3 sequence reads: CSVDGLEGIYNEQFF. CDR3 DNA sequence: TGCAGCGTTGACGGTTTGGAGGGGATCTACAATGAGCAGTTCTTC.

This chain links TRBV20-1 with TRBJ2-5, with 11 bases identical to TRBD1. Germline V gives CDR1 DFQATT, CDR2 SNEGSKA (reference sequence). The CDR3 sequence is 14 residues long. With 4 bases clipped from V and 5 bases from J, the junction kept 6 bases outside the gene matches. The DNA of the CDR3 is TGCAGTGCTACGGGACAGGGGGGATGGGAGACCCAGTACTTC. Protein sequence: CSATGQGGWETQYF.